The 16 T cell receptor beta chains reported below all come from one sample, sequenced in a study of identifying expanded T cells in peripheral blood. Data came from immunoSEQ multiplex PCR; TCRdb stores just in-frame clones and leaves some out. The table records approximately 57,000 clones, more than 70% of them present only once. Input material: blood. These receptors were collected from a person aged 18 to 70 in good health.

The chain uses TRBV29-1 and TRBJ1-5; 8 bases agree with TRBD1. Germline V gene sequence: CDR1 SQVTM, CDR2 ANQGSEA. Trimming cost V 4 bases and J 5 bases; bases outside gene matches: 4. This CDR3 has 13 residues. Here the CDR3 DNA reads TGCAGCGTTGGGCAGGGGGCCGATCAGCCCCAGCATTTT. Its protein is CSVGQGADQPQHF.

The genes are TRBV20-1 and TRBJ1-1; no clear D. Germline V gives CDR1 DFQATT, CDR2 SNEGSKA (reference sequence). CDR3 length: 11 residues. The V end was cut by 2 bases, the J end by 8 bases, with 9 bases between. The CDR3, as DNA: TGCAGTGCTAGAAGTGCTATAGAAGCTTTCTTT. Translated, it gives CSARSAIEAFF.

This rearrangement joins TRBV29-1 to TRBJ1-1, with D maybe TRBD1 (6 bases). The V end was cut by 3 bases, the J end by 2 bases, with 19 bases between. Germline V CDR1 and CDR2: SQVTM, ANQGSEA. The CDR3 runs 16 residues. This CDR3 is CSVEGPPGGLNTEAFF. As DNA, the CDR3 is TGCAGCGTTGAGGGGCCCCCCGGGGGGCTTAACACTGAAGCTTTCTTT.

The chain employs TRBV4-3 and TRBJ2-5; D is uncertain. The V end lost 4 bases, the J end lost 5 bases, and 17 bases lay between the germline ends. This CDR3 spans 15 amino acids. Germline-derived CDR1 and CDR2 are LGHNA and YSLEER. The CDR3 region is CASSPYDGSQETQYF. Written as DNA, the CDR3 is TGCGCCAGCAGCCCCTATGACGGGTCCCAGGAGACCCAGTACTTC.

This clone came up once. The CDR3 nucleotides read TGTGCCAGTAGTGCTGGAGGGACGGTTTACACTGAAGCTTTCTTT. It specifies CASSAGGTVYTEAFF. The chain recombines TRBV19 with TRBJ1-1, with D possibly matching TRBD1 (5 bases). Trimming shortened V by 5 bases and J by 3 bases, and 16 bases separated the two germline ends. Per germline, CDR1 LNHDA and CDR2 SQIVND (reference sequence). The CDR3 runs to 15 residues.

The chain uses TRBV11-2 and TRBJ2-3; 7 positions agree with TRBD1. CDR1 and CDR2 (germline): SGHAT, FQNNGV. The length of the CDR3 is 15 residues. After removal of 5 bases from V and 4 bases from J, the junction contained 9 bases not matched to a gene. This chain's CDR3 is CASSIDRDGSDTQYF. In DNA, the CDR3 is TGTGCCAGCAGCATCGACAGGGATGGGTCAGATACGCAGTATTTT.

In this sample, this clone turned up once. V is TRBV4-2 and J is TRBJ2-5; 10 bases are a match to TRBD2. With 4 bases clipped from V and 2 bases from J, the junction kept 4 bases outside the gene matches. The CDR3 length is 15 residues. Germline loops: CDR1 LGHNA, CDR2 YNFKEQ. As DNA, the CDR3 is TGTGCCAGCAGCCGGACTAGCGGAGAACAAGAGACCCAGTACTTC. The encoded protein is CASSRTSGEQETQYF.

The chain uses TRBV20-1 and TRBJ2-5; weak D call: TRBD1 (5 bases). The CDR3 runs to 11 residues. V lost 7 bases and J 1 base, leaving 7 bases between the germline ends. The germline gives CDR1 DFQATT, CDR2 SNEGSKA (reference sequence). Here the CDR3 DNA reads TGCAGTGGACAGTTCCAAGAGACCCAGTACTTC. The encoded protein is CSGQFQETQYF.

The chain links TRBV1 to TRBJ2-5; the listed D gene, TRBD1, was not tested against the DNA. TRBV1 is designated a pseudogene. This CDR3 region has 14 residues. The CDR3 reads CTSSPIGGRETQYF. CDR3 nucleotide sequence: TGCACCAGCAGCCCCATAGGGGGAAGGGAGACCCAGTACTTC.

The table lists this clone with a count of one. The rearrangement joins TRBV21-1 to TRBJ2-5; the table's D gene call, TRBD2, was not cross checked with the DNA. TRBV21-1 is a recognized pseudogene. The CDR3 has 18 residues. CDR3 nucleotide sequence: TGTGCCAGCAGCCCGAATGGGGTAGCGGGGGCCCCGAGGGAGACCCAGTACTTC. Translation gives CASSPNGVAGAPRETQYF.

The rearrangement uses TRBV28 and TRBJ1-1, with a weak D call TRBD1 (6 bases). CDR3 size: 15 residues. Trimming pared 7 bases from V and 9 bases from J, leaving 24 bases between. Germline V lookup: CDR1 MDHEN, CDR2 SYDVKM. The CDR3: CASIPPSGADGKAFF. Here the CDR3 DNA reads TGTGCCAGCATTCCCCCCTCGGGGGCGGATGGGAAAGCTTTCTTT.

The chain employs TRBV7-9 and TRBJ2-2; no definite D call. CDR3 size: 13 residues. The V end lost 3 bases, the J end lost 3 bases, and 5 bases lay between the germline ends. Germline V gene sequence: CDR1 SEHNR, CDR2 FQNEAQ (reference sequence). The CDR3 reads CASSFRYTGELFF. In DNA, the CDR3 is TGTGCCAGCAGCTTTCGGTACACCGGGGAGCTGTTTTTT. The full variable domain, rest sourced from reference TRBV7-9 and TRBJ2-2, is DTGVSQNPRHKITKRGQNVTFRCDPISEHNRLYWYRQTLGQGPEFLTYFQNEAQLEKSRLLSDRFSAERPKGSFSTLEIQRTEQGDSAMYLCASSFRYTGELFFGEGSRLTVL.

This rearrangement joins TRBV5-5 to TRBJ1-1; no clear D gene. This CDR3 is built from 11 residues. The germline CDR1 and CDR2 sequences are SGHKS and YYEKEE (reference sequence). V was shortened by 4 bases and J by 5 bases, with 6 bases between the two germline ends. CDR3 nucleotide sequence: TGTGCCAGCAGCCGGCGAACTGAAGCTTTCTTT. Encoded protein: CASSRRTEAFF.

The chain has TRBV14 and TRBJ2-7; 7 nucleotides line up with TRBD1. The V gene's germline CDR1 is SGHDN and CDR2 FVKESK. After removal of 0 bases from V and 0 bases from J, the junction contained 5 bases not matched to a gene. The CDR3 consists of 16 residues. CDR3 sequence: CASSQDEGTVSYEQYF. DNA for the CDR3: TGTGCCAGCAGCCAAGATGAAGGGACAGTCTCCTACGAGCAGTACTTC.

In this sample, this clone turned up a few times. The genes are TRBV7-2 and TRBJ2-1; 9 nucleotides match TRBD2. Germline trimming cut 1 base from V and 5 bases from J; bases unmatched to any gene: 3. The CDR3 extends over 15 amino acids. Per germline, CDR1 SGHTA and CDR2 FQGNSA. The CDR3 region is CASSLERGVNNEQFF. CDR3 bases: TGTGCCAGCAGCTTAGAGCGGGGGGTGAACAATGAGCAGTTCTTC.

The chain employs TRBV7-8 and TRBJ2-1, with 10 bases identical to TRBD2. This CDR3 contains 16 residues. The ends lost 4 bases at V and 4 bases at J; junction bases unmatched: 7. The germline gives CDR1 SGHVS, CDR2 FQNEAQ. CDR3 amino acids: CASSSSGTSVYNEQFF. The CDR3 DNA follows: TGTGCCAGCAGCTCCTCCGGGACTAGCGTTTACAATGAGCAGTTCTTC.